The T cell receptor beta chain under discussion was sequenced for a study of blood T cell repertoires in COVID-19. Study overall: T cells, B-cell-depleted T cells, or PBMCs provided the cDNA or gDNA that served as material.

The V segment lost 5 bases and the J segment 2 bases; nucleotides outside the gene matches: 4. The CDR3 sequence is 14 residues long. Germline CDR1 and CDR2: SGHTA and FQGNSA. Authors' data handling: Reference gene primer amplification gave nucleated cell count estimates. Only in-frame clones appear in the TCRdb table, and some are missing; sequencing was by immunoSEQ multiplex PCR. That table is the source of V, J and clone size, and D and trimming were worked out from the DNA. The data contain 180,000 or so clones, 70% to 90% of them singletons. The sample comprised PBMCs or T cells enriched from blood (not recorded which). The TCR was taken from a woman in her forties or fifties who had recovered from COVID-19. The rearrangement uses TRBV7-2 and TRBJ2-7; 9 bases agree with TRBD1. CDR3 sequence reads: CASSEGQGPYEQYV. The CDR3 region has the DNA TGTGCCAGCAGCGAAGGACAGGGGCCCTACGAGCAGTACGTC.